Below, 3 T cell receptor beta chains from the same sample are listed, as sequenced in a study of blood T cell repertoires in COVID-19. The table came from immunoSEQ multiplex PCR; TCRdb's copy has only in-frame clones and leaves some out. The sample consists of 300,000 to 500,000 clones, over 75% of them appearing once. Material: PBMCs or T cells enriched from blood (not recorded which). The source of these receptors is a woman aged 25 to 39 with acute COVID-19.

The chain combines TRBV9 with TRBJ2-1, with a weak D call TRBD2 (6 bases). CDR3 length equals 15 residues. The germline CDR1 and CDR2 sequences are SGDLS and YYNGEE. V was clipped by 2 bases and J by 4 bases, with 13 bases between them. DNA of the CDR3: TGTGCCAGCAGCGTGAACATTGGGGGGTACAATGAGCAGTTCTTC. Amino acids: CASSVNIGGYNEQFF.

The CDR3 sequence is CASSEGLSEHPATEAFF. The DNA for the CDR3 is TGCGCCAGCAGTGAGGGTTTGTCCGAACACCCCGCAACTGAAGCTTTCTTT. V gene TRBV10-1 combines with J gene TRBJ1-1; D unresolved. The CDR3 is 17 residues long. Germline-derived CDR1 and CDR2 are WNHNN and SYGVQD (reference sequence). Trimming removed 2 bases from V and 5 bases from J, with 21 bases in between.

This chain links TRBV3-1 (or the pseudogene TRBV3-2) with TRBJ2-1; 10 nucleotides line up with TRBD2. The CDR3 totals 15 residues. V lost 2 bases and J lost 4; bases outside the gene matches: 2. Germline V gives CDR1 LGHDT, CDR2 YNNKEL (reference sequence). The CDR3 spells CASSQSSGGYNEQFF. CDR3 DNA: TGTGCCAGCAGCCAATCTAGCGGGGGTTACAATGAGCAGTTCTTC.